This is a list of T cell receptor beta chains from one sample in a study of cytomegalovirus exposure and HLA in healthy donors. Assay: immunoSEQ multiplex PCR; the TCRdb copy retains only in-frame clones and omits some. There are fewer than 120,000 clones in the sample; about 73% occur only once, and 1% to 1.5% lies in the top ten. Material: PBMCs. These receptors came from a woman aged 25 to 39 in good health and CMV-seronegative. CDR3s include the opening cysteine and the closing phenylalanine or tryptophan. D genes are given only for firm matches. Clone size is not always given. Where it is, it says once, few, many or a class for expanded clones.

V	length	J	D	size	CDR3	DNA
TRBV6-6	16	TRBJ2-7	-	-	CASSYSTTGASYEQYF	TGTGCCAGCAGTTACTCGACGACAGGCGCCTCCTACGAGCAGTACTTC
TRBV6-6	14	TRBJ1-1	-	-	CASSYSSEDTEAFF	TGTGCCAGCAGTTACTCCTCGGAGGACACTGAAGCTTTCTTT
TRBV4-1	16	TRBJ1-6	-	few	CASSREGVSQNSPLHF	TGCGCCAGCAGCCGGGAGGGGGTCAGTCAGAATTCACCCCTCCACTTT
TRBV18	13	TRBJ1-3	-	few	CASSRDTRNTIYF	TGTGCCAGCTCACGGGACACGAGAAACACCATATATTTT
TRBV18	15	TRBJ2-2	-	few	CASSYNPDRPGELFF	TGTGCCAGCTCTTACAACCCCGACAGGCCCGGGGAGCTGTTTTTT
TRBV28	14	TRBJ2-1	TRBD2	-	CASSLAGGPGEQFF	TGTGCCAGCAGTTTAGCGGGGGGGCCCGGTGAGCAGTTCTTC
TRBV5-1	14	TRBJ2-5	TRBD1	-	CASSSGQGGETQYF	TGCGCCAGCAGCTCTGGACAGGGGGGAGAGACCCAGTACTTC
TRBV29-1	14	TRBJ2-7	TRBD1	-	CSAAVGGVSYEQYF	TGCAGCGCAGCTGTAGGGGGCGTCTCCTACGAGCAGTACTTC
TRBV5-4	13	TRBJ2-5	TRBD1	-	CASSRGGGETQYF	TGTGCCAGCAGCAGAGGGGGCGGGGAGACCCAGTACTTC
TRBV4-1	16	TRBJ1-1	TRBD1	-	CASSQNPSDRGRTAFF	TGCGCCAGCAGCCAAAACCCTTCGGACAGGGGGCGTACGGCTTTCTTT
TRBV7-9	13	TRBJ1-6	TRBD1	-	CASSPGDRGSLHF	TGTGCCAGCAGCCCCGGGGACAGGGGATCCCTCCACTTT
TRBV28	15	TRBJ1-6	TRBD1	few	CASSTLTGSDSPLHF	TGTGCCAGCAGTACCTTGACAGGGTCGGATTCACCCCTCCACTTT
TRBV12-5	15	TRBJ1-2	TRBD1	-	CASGLDGQGSYGYTF	TGTGCTAGTGGTTTGGATGGACAGGGGAGCTATGGCTACACCTTC
TRBV9	15	TRBJ1-2	TRBD1	-	CASSVRDRANYGYTF	TGTGCCAGCAGCGTCCGGGACAGAGCTAACTATGGCTACACCTTC
TRBV5-6	14	TRBJ2-7	-	-	CASSLGDISYEQYF	TGTGCCAGCAGCTTGGGAGATATCTCCTACGAGCAGTACTTC
TRBV9	15	TRBJ2-1	-	-	CASSVSSGSYNEQFF	TGTGCCAGCAGCGTGAGTAGCGGAAGCTACAATGAGCAGTTCTTC
TRBV7-2	15	TRBJ2-7	TRBD1	-	CASSRDRGRRGEQYF	TGTGCCAGCAGTCGGGACAGGGGGCGCCGGGGCGAGCAGTACTTC
TRBV30	14	TRBJ1-5	TRBD1	few	CAWSARTGNQPQHF	TGTGCCTGGAGCGCAAGGACAGGGAACCAGCCCCAGCATTTT
TRBV27	13	TRBJ2-2	-	-	CASSQTRLGELFF	TGTGCCAGCAGTCAGACCAGGCTCGGCGAGCTGTTTTTT